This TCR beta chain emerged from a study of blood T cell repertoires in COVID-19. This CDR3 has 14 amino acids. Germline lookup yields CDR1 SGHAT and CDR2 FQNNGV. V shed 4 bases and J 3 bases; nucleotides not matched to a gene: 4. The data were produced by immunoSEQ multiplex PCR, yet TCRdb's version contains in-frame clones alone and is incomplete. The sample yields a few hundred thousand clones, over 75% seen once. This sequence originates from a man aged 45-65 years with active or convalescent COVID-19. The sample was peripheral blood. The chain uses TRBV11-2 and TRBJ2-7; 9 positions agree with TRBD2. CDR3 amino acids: CASSSSLAGYEQYF. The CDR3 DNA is TGTGCCAGCAGCTCCTCACTAGCGGGCTACGAGCAGTACTTC.